This T cell receptor (beta chain) derives from a study of CD8 T cells in ankylosing spondylitis. Germline V gives CDR1 SGHRS, CDR2 YFSETQ. This CDR3 region has 13 residues. Trimming removed 3 bases from V and 6 bases from J, with 11 bases in between. TCRdb reprocessed the 5' RACE reads with MiXCR, giving one entry per CDR3 protein. The table records some 30,000 distinct CDR3 sequences, 14% of them present only once. For this clonotype: The antigen is undetermined.

Study-level results: Some motif variants were previously reported in reactive arthritis synovial fluid and blood.

This chain joins TRBV5-1 and TRBJ2-3; D perhaps matches TRBD1 (6 bases). This clonotype was sampled from a male donor with ankylosing spondylitis or in good health (not recorded which). Sequenced input: blood. CDR3 region: CASSSTGTDTQYF. CDR3 bases: TGCGCCAGCAGCTCCACAGGGACGGATACGCAGTATTTT.